This TCR beta chain was sequenced in a study of monozygotic twins with inflammatory bowel disease. The CDR3 sequence is 13 residues long. Germline CDR1 reads GTSNPN; CDR2 reads SVGIG (reference sequence). TCRdb reworked the 5' RACE reads into one entry per CDR3 protein, no DNA. The clone table shows 400,000 to 500,000 distinct CDR3 sequences, with the ten largest holding around 2.4%. The sample consisted of blood. This clonotype was obtained from a human donor with ulcerative colitis or Crohn's disease, or a healthy co-twin of an affected twin (not recorded which). This rearrangement joins TRBV30 to TRBJ1-4. The CDR3 region is CAWSVPGHEKLFF.